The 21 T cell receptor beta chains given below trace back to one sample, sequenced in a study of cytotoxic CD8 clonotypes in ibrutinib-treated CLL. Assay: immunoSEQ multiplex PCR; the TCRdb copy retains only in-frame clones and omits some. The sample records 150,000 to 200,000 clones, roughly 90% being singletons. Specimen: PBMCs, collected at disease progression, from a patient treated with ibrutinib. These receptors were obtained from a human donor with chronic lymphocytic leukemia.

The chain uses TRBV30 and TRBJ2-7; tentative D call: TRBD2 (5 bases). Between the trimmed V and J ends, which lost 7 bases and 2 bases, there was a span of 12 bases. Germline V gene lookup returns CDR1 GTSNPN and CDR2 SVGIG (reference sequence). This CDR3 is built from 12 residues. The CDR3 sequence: CAFGLSTYEQYF. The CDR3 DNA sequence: TGTGCCTTCGGACTGTCGACCTACGAGCAGTACTTC.

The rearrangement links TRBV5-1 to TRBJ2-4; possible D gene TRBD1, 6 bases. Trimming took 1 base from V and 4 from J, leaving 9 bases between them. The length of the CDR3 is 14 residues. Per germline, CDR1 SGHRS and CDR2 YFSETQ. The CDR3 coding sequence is TGCGCCAGCAGCTTGTCACAGGGTAAAAACATTCAGTACTTC. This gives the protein CASSLSQGKNIQYF.

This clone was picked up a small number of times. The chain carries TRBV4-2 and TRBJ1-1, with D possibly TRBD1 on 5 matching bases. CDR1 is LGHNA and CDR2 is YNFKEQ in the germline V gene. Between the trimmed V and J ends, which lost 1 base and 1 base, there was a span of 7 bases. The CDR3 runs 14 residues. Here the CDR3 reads CASSQGRANTEAFF. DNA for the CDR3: TGTGCCAGCAGCCAAGGCAGGGCGAACACTGAAGCTTTCTTT.

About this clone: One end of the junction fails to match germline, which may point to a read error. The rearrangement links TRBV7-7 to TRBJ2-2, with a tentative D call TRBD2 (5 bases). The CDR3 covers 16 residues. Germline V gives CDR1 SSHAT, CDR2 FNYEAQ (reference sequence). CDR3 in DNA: TGTGCTAGCAGCTTAGCGCCCCAGGCCAACGGCGGGGAGCTGTTTTTT. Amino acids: CASSLAPQANGGELFF.

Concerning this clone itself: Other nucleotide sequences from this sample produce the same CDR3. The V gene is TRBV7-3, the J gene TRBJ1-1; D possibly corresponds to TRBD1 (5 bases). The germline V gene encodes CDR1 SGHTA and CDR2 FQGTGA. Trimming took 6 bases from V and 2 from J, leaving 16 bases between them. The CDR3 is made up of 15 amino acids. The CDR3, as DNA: TGTGCCAGCAGATGGGGAACAGGATTAAACACTGAAGCTTTCTTT. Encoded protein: CASRWGTGLNTEAFF.

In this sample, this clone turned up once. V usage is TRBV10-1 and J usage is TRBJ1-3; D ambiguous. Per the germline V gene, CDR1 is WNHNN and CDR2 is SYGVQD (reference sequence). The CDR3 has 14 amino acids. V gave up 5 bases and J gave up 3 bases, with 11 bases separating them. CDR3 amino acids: CASSFSGDGNTIYF. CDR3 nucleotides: TGCGCCAGCAGTTTCAGCGGGGATGGAAACACCATATATTTT.

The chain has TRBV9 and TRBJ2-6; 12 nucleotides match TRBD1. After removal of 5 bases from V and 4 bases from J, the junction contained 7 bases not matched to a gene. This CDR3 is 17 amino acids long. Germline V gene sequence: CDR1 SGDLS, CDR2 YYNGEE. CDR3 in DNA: TGTGCCAGCAGTCAGGGACAGGGGGCTCTGGGGGCCAACGTCCTGACTTTC. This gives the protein CASSQGQGALGANVLTF.

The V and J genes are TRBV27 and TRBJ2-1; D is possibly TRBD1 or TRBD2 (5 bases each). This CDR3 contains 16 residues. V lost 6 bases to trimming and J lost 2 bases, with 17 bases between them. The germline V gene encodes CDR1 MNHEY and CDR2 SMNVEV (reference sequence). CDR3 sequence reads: CASSALDGGPYNEQFF. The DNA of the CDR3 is TGTGCCAGCAGCGCCCTCGATGGGGGACCCTACAATGAGCAGTTCTTC.

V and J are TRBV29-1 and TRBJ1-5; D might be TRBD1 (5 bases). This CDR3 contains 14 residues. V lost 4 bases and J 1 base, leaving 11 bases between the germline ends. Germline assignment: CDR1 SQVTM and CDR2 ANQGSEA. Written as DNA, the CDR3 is TGCAGCGTTGGATGGGGGAACAGCAATCAGCCCCAGCATTTT. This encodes CSVGWGNSNQPQHF.

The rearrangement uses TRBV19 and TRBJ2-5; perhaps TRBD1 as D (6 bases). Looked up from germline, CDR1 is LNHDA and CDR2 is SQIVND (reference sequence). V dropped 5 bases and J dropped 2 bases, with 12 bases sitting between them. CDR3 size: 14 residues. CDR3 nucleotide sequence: TGTGCCAGTAGTGAGGGGCAGGGGCAAGAGACCCAGTACTTC. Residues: CASSEGQGQETQYF.

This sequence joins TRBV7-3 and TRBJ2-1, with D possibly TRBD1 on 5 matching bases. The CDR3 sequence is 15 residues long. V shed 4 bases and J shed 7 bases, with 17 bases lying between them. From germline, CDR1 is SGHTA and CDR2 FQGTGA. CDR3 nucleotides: TGTGCCAGCAGCTCAGGGCCCGCCACCTTAAATGAGCAGTTCTTC. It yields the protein CASSSGPATLNEQFF.

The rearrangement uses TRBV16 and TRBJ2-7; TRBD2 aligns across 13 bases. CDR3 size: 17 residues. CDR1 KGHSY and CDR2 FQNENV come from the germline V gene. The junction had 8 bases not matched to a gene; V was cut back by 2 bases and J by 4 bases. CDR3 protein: CASSQPPPGLAGYEQYF. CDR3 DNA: TGTGCCAGCAGCCAACCACCTCCGGGACTAGCGGGATACGAGCAGTACTTC.

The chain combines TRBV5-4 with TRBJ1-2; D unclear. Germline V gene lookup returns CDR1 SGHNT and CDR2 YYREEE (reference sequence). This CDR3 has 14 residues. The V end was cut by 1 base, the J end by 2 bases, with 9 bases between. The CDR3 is CASSLNRLNYGYTF. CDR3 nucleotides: TGTGCCAGCAGCTTGAATAGGTTGAACTATGGCTACACCTTC. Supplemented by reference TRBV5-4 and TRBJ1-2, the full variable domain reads ETGVTQSPTHLIKTRGQQVTLRCSSQSGHNTVSWYQQALGQGPQFIFQYYREEENGRGNFPPRFSGLQFPNYSSELNVNALELDDSALYLCASSLNRLNYGYTFGSGTRLTVV.

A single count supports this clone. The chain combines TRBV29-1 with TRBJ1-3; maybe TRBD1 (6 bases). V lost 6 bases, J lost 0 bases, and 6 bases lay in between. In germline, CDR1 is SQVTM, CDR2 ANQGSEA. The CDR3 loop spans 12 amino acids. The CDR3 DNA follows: TGCAGCGTACAGGGCTCTGGAAACACCATATATTTT. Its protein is CSVQGSGNTIYF.

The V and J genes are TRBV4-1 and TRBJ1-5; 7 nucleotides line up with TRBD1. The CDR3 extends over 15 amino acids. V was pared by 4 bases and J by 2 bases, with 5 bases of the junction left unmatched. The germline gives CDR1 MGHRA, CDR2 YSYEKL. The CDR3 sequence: CASSLRDSRNQPQHF. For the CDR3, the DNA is TGCGCCAGCAGCCTCCGGGACAGCCGCAATCAGCCCCAGCATTTT.

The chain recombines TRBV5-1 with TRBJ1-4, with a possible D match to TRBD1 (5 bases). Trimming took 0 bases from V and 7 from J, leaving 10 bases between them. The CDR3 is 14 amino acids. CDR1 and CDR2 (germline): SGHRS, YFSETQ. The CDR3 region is CASSLGQLGEKLFF. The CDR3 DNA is TGCGCCAGCAGCTTGGGACAGCTGGGTGAAAAACTGTTTTTT.

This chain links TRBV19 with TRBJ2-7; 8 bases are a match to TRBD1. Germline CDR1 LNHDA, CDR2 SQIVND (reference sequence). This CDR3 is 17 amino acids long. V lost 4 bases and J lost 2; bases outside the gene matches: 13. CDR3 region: CASSTTLDRAVPYEQYF. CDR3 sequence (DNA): TGTGCCAGTAGTACTACTCTGGACAGGGCTGTGCCCTACGAGCAGTACTTC.

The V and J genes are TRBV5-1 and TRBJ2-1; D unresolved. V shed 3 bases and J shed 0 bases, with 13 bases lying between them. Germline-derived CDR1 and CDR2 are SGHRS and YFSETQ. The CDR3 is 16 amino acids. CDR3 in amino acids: CASSSTGPYSYNEQFF. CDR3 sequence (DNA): TGCGCCAGCAGCTCGACGGGTCCCTACTCCTACAATGAGCAGTTCTTC.

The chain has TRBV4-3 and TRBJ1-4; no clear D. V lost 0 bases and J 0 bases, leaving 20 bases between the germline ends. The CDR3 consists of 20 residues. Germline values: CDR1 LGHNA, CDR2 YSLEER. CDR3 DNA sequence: TGCGCCAGCAGCCAAGATCTACTCTTACAAGAACTGGCAACTAATGAAAAACTGTTTTTT. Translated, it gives CASSQDLLLQELATNEKLFF.

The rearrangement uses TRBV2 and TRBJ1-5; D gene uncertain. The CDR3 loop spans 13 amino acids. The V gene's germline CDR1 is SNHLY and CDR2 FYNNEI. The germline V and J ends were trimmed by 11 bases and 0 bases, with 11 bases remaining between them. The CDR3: CAPGRNSNQPQHF. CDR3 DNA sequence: TGTGCCCCTGGCAGGAATAGCAATCAGCCCCAGCATTTT.

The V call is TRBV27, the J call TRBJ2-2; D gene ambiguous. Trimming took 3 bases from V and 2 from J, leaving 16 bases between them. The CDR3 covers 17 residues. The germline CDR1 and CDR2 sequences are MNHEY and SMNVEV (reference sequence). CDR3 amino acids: CASSFVFRYLNTGELFF. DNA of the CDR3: TGTGCCAGCAGTTTCGTCTTCCGCTATCTTAACACCGGGGAGCTGTTTTTT.